This T cell receptor (beta chain) was retrieved from a study of spatial heterogeneity in lung cancer (dated 2019 in TCRdb). About the study as a whole: Beta-chain transcripts were consistently detected in greater numbers than alpha-chain transcripts, which likely reflects a higher abundance of beta-chain transcripts. In the raw uncorrected reads, each unique combination of TCR and UMI appeared on average more than ten times. Nonsynonymous mutation counts, determined by whole-exome sequencing of tumor tissue, were related to TCR repertoire features. The study quantitatively compared TCR alpha and beta repertoires across multiple tumor regions, matched nontumor lung and blood in non-small cell lung cancer. Both alpha and beta chains were TCR-sequenced in roughly 200 tumor regions, roughly 70 matched nontumor lung samples and 55 to 60 PBMC samples obtained at surgery.

General findings and caveats noted by the study authors: Ubiquitous expanded tumor TCRs were detected in blood more often at tumor resection than at routine follow-up. Confirming at a functional level the hypothesis that regional TCRs recognize regional mutations was considered to require additional single-cell paired TCR alpha and beta sequencing.

The CDR3 is made up of 18 amino acids, end residues included. The only DNA kept is the CDR3, 54 bases in frame from the first base. The germline V gene specifies SGDLS as CDR1 and YYNGEE as CDR2. V is cut back by 2 bases and J by 0 bases, with 5 bases in the junction unmatched. Preparation of the library involved 5' RACE. Reads for this sample came from a NextSeq 500. To allow correction of PCR and sequencing errors, the TCR library protocol tagged every TCR cDNA molecule with a unique molecular identifier. From the authors' description of their analysis: Decombinator tools were used for TCR identification, UMI-based error correction and CDR3 extraction. Expanded TCRs were defined as those above a frequency of 2 per 1,000, corresponding to the top 1% of the tumor frequency distribution. Renyi diversity was calculated using the R vegan package after each repertoire was subsampled 100 times to 5,000 TCRs. CDR3 similarity networks were constructed using string-kernel similarity of amino acid triplets, with links drawn between CDR3s whose pairwise similarity was above 0.82. TCRdb trimmed public reads at Q25 via fastp, called clones via MiXCR and kept in-frame beta chains. Rows with one shared CDR3 protein collapse into an entry with the most common genes and DNA. TCRdb, not the authors, supplied the V and J calls. The sample includes roughly 40,000 distinct CDR3 sequences, with 6% to 7% observed a single time. The ten largest clones capture about 45% of the sample.

The intended sense of this specimen's time point label: sample taken at primary tumor resection. TCR sequencing used whole RNA extracted from tumor and nontumor lung tissue, or from cryopreserved PBMC samples, without cell sorting. Samples were obtained from approximately 70 patients with early-stage, untreated non-small cell lung cancer from the lung TRACERx cohort. A patient was chosen for TCR sequencing only when enough RNA was available from at least two tumor regions. As regards this clonotype: What antigen it recognizes has not been identified. One base away lies a much larger clone, so this may be a sequencing read error. The CDR3 does not end in the conserved phenylalanine or tryptophan, so this is likely a read error.

The starting material was PBMCs, obtained at surgery. This receptor chain uses TRBV9 and TRBJ2-1, and 13 junctional nucleotides match TRBD2. The sequence came from a female donor with early-stage non-small cell lung cancer. This receptor has the CDR3 CASSVGTSGASSYNEQFS. The DNA sequence reads TGTGCCAGCAGCGTGGGGACTAGCGGGGCGAGCTCCTACAATGAGCAGTTCTCC.